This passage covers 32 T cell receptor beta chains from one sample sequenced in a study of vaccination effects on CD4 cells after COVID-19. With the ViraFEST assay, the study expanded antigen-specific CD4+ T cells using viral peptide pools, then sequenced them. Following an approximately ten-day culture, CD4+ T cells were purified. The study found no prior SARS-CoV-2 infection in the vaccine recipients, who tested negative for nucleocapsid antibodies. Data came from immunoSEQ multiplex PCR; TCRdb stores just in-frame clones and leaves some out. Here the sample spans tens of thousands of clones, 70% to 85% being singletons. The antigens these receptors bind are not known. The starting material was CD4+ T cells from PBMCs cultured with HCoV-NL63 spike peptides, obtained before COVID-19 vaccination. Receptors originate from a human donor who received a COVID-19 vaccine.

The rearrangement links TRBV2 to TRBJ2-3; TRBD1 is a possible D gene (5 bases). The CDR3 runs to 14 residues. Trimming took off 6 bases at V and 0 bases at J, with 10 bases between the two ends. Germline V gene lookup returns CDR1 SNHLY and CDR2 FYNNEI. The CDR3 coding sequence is TGTGCCAGCAGCGGCAGGGTTAGCACAGATACGCAGTATTTT. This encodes CASSGRVSTDTQYF.

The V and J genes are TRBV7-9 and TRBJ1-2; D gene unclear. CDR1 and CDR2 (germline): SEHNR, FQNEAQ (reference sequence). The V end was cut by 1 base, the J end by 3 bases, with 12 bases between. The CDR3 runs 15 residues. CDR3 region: CASSLVGQPDYGYTF. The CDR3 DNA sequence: TGTGCCAGCAGCTTAGTCGGGCAGCCGGACTATGGCTACACCTTC. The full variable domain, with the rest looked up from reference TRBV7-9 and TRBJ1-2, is DTGVSQNPRHKITKRGQNVTFRCDPISEHNRLYWYRQTLGQGPEFLTYFQNEAQLEKSRLLSDRFSAERPKGSFSTLEIQRTEQGDSAMYLCASSLVGQPDYGYTFGSGTRLTVV.

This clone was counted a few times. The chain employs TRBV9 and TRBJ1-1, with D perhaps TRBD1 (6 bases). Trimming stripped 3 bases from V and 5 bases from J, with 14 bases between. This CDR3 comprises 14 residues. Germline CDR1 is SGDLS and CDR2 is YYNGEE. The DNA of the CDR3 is TGTGCCAGCAGCGCCCAAGTAGGGGGGACTGAAGCTTTCTTT. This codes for CASSAQVGGTEAFF.

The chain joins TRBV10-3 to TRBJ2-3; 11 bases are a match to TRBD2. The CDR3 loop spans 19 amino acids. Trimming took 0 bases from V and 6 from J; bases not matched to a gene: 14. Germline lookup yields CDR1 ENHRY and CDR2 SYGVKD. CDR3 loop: CAISESTFKTSGVRDTQYF. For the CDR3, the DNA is TGTGCCATCAGTGAGTCGACTTTCAAGACTAGCGGGGTGAGGGATACGCAGTATTTT.

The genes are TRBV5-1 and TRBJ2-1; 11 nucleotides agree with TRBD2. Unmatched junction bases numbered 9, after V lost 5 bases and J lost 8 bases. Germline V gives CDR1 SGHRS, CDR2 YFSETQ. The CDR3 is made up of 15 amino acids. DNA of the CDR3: TGCGCCAGCAGTGAAATAGCGGGGGGGCTGGATGAGCAGTTCTTC. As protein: CASSEIAGGLDEQFF.

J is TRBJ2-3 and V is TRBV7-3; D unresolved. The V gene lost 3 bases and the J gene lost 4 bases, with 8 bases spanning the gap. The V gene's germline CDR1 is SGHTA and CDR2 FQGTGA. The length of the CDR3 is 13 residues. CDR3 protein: CASSLGRPDTQYF. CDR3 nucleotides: TGTGCCAGCAGCTTGGGCAGACCAGATACGCAGTATTTT.

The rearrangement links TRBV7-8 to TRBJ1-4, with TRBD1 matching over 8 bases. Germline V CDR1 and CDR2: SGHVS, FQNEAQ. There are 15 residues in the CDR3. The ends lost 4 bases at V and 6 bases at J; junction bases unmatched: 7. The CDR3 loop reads CASSSPRGQDEKLFF. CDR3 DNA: TGTGCCAGCAGCTCCCCTAGGGGACAGGATGAAAAACTGTTTTTT.

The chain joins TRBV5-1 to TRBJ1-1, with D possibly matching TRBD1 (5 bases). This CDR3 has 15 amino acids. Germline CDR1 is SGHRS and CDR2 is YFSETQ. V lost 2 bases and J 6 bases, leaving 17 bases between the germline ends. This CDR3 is CASSFSAGGVPEAFF. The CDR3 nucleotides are TGCGCCAGCAGCTTTAGTGCCGGGGGGGTCCCTGAAGCTTTCTTT.

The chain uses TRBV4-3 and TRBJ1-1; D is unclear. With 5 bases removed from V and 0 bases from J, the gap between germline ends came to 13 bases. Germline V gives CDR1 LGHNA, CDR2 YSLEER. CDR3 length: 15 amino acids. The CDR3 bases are TGCGCCAGCAGCAAGGGAGGAAACATGAACACTGAAGCTTTCTTT. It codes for CASSKGGNMNTEAFF.

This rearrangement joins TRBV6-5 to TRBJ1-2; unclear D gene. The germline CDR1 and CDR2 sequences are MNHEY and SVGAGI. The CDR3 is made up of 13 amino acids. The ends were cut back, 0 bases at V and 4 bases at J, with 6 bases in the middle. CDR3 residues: CASSYSALYGYTF. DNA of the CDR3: TGTGCCAGCAGTTACTCAGCTCTCTATGGCTACACCTTC.

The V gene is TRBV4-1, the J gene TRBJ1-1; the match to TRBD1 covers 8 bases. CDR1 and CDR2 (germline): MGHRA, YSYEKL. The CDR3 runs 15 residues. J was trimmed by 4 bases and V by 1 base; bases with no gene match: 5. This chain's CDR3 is CASSQVSGGRTEAFF. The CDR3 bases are TGCGCCAGCAGCCAAGTTTCAGGGGGCCGCACTGAAGCTTTCTTT.

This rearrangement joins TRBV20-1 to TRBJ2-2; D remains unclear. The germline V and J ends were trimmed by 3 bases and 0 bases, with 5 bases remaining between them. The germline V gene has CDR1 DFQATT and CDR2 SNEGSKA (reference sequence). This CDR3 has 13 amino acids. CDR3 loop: CSASSPNTGELFF. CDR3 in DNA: TGCAGTGCTAGTTCCCCGAACACCGGGGAGCTGTTTTTT.

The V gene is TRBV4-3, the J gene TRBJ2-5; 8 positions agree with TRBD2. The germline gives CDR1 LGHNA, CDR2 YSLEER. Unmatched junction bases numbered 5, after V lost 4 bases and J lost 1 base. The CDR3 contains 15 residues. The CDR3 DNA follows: TGCGCCAGCAGCCTGCCGCGGGAGGTCCAAGAGACCCAGTACTTC. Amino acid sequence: CASSLPREVQETQYF.

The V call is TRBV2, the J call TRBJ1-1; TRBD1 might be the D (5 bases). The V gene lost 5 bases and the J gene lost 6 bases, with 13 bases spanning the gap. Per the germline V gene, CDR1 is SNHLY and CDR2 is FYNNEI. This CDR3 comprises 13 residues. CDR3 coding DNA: TGTGCCAGCAGTCGCGGGTTGGGGGCTGAAGCTTTCTTT. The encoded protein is CASSRGLGAEAFF.

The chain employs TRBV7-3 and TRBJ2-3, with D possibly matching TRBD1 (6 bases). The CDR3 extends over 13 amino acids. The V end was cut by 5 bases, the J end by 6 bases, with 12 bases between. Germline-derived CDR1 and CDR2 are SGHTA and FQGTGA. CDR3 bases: TGTGCCAGCAGCCCCCAGGGGCGGGATACGCAGTATTTT. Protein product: CASSPQGRDTQYF. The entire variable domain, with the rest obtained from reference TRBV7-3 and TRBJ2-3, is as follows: GAGVSQTPSNKVTEKGKYVELRCDPISGHTALYWYRQSLGQGPEFLIYFQGTGAADDSGLPNDRFFAVRPEGSVSTLKIQRTERGDSAVYLCASSPQGRDTQYFGPGTRLTVL.

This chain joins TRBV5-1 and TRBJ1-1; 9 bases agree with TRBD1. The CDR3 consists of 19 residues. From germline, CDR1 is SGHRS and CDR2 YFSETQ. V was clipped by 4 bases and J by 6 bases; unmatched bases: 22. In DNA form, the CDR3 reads TGCGCCAGCAGCGCCCTGTATTCGGACAGGGGTAAGGAATTTGCTGAAGCTTTCTTT. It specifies CASSALYSDRGKEFAEAFF. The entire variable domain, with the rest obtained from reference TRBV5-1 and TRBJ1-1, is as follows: KAGVTQTPRYLIKTRGQQVTLSCSPISGHRSVSWYQQTPGQGLQFLFEYFSETQRNKGNFPGRFSGRQFSNSRSEMNVSTLELGDSALYLCASSALYSDRGKEFAEAFFGQGTRLTVV.

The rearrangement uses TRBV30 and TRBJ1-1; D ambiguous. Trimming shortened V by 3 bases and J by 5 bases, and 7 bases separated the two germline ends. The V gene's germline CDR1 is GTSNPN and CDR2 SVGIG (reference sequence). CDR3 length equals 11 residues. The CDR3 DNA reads TGTGCCTGGAGGATGAGGACTGAAGCTTTCTTT. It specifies CAWRMRTEAFF.

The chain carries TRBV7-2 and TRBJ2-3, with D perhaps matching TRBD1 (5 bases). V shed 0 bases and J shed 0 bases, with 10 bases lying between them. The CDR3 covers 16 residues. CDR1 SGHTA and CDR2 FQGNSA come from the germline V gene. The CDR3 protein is CASSLAGQTSTDTQYF. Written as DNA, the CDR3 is TGTGCCAGCAGCTTAGCAGGACAAACCAGCACAGATACGCAGTATTTT.

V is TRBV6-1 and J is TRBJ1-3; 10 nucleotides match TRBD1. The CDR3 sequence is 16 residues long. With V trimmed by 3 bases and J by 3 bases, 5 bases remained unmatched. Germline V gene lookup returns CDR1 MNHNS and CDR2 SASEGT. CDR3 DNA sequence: TGTGCCAGCAGTGATCCGGGACAGGGGATTGGAAACACCATATATTTT. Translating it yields CASSDPGQGIGNTIYF.

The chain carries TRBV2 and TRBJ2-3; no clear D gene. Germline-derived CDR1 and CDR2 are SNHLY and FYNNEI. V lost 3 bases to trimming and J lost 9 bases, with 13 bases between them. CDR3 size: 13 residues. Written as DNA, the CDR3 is TGTGCCAGCAGTGACCTGAGCAGGCTCACGCAGTATTTT. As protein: CASSDLSRLTQYF.

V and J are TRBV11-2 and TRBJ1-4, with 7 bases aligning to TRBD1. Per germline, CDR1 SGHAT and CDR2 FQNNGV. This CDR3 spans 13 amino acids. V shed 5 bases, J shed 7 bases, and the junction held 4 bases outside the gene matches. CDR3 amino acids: CASSIRDSEKLFF. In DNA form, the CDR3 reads TGTGCCAGCAGCATCCGGGACAGTGAAAAACTGTTTTTT.

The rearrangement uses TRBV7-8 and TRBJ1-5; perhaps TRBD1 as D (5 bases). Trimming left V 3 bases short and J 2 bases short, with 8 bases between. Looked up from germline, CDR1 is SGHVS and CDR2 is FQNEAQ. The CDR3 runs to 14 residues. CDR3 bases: TGTGCCAGCAGCTTGGGAGGGGGCAATCAGCCCCAGCATTTT. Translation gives CASSLGGGNQPQHF.

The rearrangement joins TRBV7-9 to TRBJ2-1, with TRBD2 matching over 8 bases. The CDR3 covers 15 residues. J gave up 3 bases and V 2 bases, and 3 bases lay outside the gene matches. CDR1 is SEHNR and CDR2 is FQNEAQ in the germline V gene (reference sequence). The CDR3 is CASSLTGGHYNEQFF. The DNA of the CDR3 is TGTGCCAGCAGCTTAACGGGGGGGCACTACAATGAGCAGTTCTTC.

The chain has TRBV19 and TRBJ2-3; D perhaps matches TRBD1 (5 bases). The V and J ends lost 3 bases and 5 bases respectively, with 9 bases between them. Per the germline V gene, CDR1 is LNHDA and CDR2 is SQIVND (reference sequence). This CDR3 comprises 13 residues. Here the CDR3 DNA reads TGTGCCAGTAGTATCCCAGGGCTAGATACGCAGTATTTT. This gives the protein CASSIPGLDTQYF.

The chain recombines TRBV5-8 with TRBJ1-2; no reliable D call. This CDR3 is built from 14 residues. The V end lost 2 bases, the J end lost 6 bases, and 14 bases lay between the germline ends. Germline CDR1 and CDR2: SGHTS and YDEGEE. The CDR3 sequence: CASSFGQTGNGYTF. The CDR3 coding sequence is TGTGCCAGCAGCTTTGGGCAAACGGGAAATGGCTACACCTTC.

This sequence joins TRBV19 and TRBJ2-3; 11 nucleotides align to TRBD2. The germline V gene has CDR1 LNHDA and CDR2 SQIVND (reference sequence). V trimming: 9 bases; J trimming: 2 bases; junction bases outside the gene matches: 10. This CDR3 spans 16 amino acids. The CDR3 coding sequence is TGTGCCAGCAACCCCCTAGCGGGGGGCCCCACAGATACGCAGTATTTT. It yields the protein CASNPLAGGPTDTQYF.

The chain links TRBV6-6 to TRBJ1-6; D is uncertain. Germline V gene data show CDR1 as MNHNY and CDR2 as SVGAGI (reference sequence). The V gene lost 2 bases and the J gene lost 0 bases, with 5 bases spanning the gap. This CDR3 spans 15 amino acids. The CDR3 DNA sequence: TGTGCCAGCAGTTACGGTAGCTCCTATAATTCACCCCTCCACTTT. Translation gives CASSYGSSYNSPLHF.

CDR3 sequence (DNA): TGCGCCAGCAGCCAAGAGGGACAGCCCCAAGAGACCCAGTACTTC. Protein product: CASSQEGQPQETQYF. This chain links TRBV4-3 with TRBJ2-5; 7 nucleotides agree with TRBD1. Germline V gene lookup returns CDR1 LGHNA and CDR2 YSLEER. The CDR3 is made up of 15 amino acids. V trimming: 0 bases; J trimming: 1 base; junction bases outside the gene matches: 2.

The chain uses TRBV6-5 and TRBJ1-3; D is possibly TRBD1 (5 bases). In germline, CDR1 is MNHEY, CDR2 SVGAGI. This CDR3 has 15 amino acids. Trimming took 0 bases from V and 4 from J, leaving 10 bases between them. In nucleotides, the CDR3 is TGTGCCAGCAGTTACTCCCAGGGCTCAGGAAACACCATATATTTT. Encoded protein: CASSYSQGSGNTIYF.

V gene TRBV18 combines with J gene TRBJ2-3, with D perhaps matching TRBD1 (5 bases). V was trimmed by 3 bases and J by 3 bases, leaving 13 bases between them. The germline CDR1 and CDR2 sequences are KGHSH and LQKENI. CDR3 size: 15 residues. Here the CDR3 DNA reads TGTGCCAGCTCACCCCAACAGGAAGGGACAGATACGCAGTATTTT. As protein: CASSPQQEGTDTQYF.

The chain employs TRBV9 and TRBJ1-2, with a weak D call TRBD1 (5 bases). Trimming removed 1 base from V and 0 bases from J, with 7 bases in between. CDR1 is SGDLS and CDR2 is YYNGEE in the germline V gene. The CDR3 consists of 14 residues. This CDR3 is CASSVQTANYGYTF. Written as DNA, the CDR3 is TGTGCCAGCAGCGTACAGACAGCTAACTATGGCTACACCTTC.

Here the CDR3 DNA reads TGTGCCAGCTCACCCCCAGGGGCGGAGACCCAGTACTTC. Translated: CASSPPGAETQYF. J is TRBJ2-5 and V is TRBV18; a weak D match, TRBD1 (6 bases). Deletions cut 3 bases from V and 5 bases from J, with 10 bases between. Germline V gene lookup returns CDR1 KGHSH and CDR2 LQKENI. CDR3 length: 13 residues.